This entry concerns a single T cell receptor beta chain. This receptor's antigen is unknown. One base away there is no much larger clone; base qualities are not given. Collaborating institutions collected whole blood in K2EDTA tubes following their own protocols. For TCRbeta analysis, collaborators shipped samples in one of three forms: frozen whole blood, isolated PBMCs, or DNA extracted from either of those sample types. The sample comes from a study of blood T cell repertoires in COVID-19 (dated by TCRdb to about 2020). For the wider study: Collaborator samples came from the United States, Italy and Spain and covered acute and convalescent phases of COVID-19. The repertoires were released in a freely available public database meant as a resource for research on the immune response to SARS-CoV-2. A de-identified subject ID, COVID-19 status, age in years and sex were almost always included in the sample metadata. The prospective study material was composed of cDNA or gDNA derived from T cells, B-cell-depleted T cells, or PBMCs. The dataset comprised deeply sampled blood TCRbeta repertoires from subjects exposed to, actively infected with, or recovered from COVID-19. The samples were drawn from the first 160 participants of the ongoing ImmuneRACE study and from 1,254 subjects provided by 6 global collaborators. Where HLA class I and class II types were available, the types were taken from metadata supplied by the sample provider, not from assay-based typing.

The immunoSEQ Assay, a bias-controlled multiplex PCR, was used to amplify TCRbeta CDR3 regions from genomic DNA. On the authors' methods: The number of nucleated cells in each sample was estimated from the amplification of reference gene primers within the assay. To quantify the absolute abundance of each unique TCRbeta CDR3 rearrangement, sequence reads were collapsed and filtered. For each sample, productive Simpson clonality was calculated as the square root of Simpson's diversity index across productive rearrangements. The immuneACCESS repertoire file appears here via TCRdb, limited to in-frame rearrangements. These files lack a portion of the clones; in checked studies, under half of the deficit traces to unresolved V genes, and the cause of the others is not known. That table is the source of V, J and clone size, and D and trimming were worked out from the DNA. The sample table contains 340,000 or so clones; only one count was recorded for about 86% of them. The biggest ten clones account for 2.5% to 3.5% of the sample.

Taken from the germline V gene, the CDR1 and CDR2 loops are LGHNA and YSLEER. The V end loses 2 bases and the J end loses 10 bases, and a stretch of 12 bases separates them. Reading from cysteine to phenylalanine, the CDR3 counts 13 amino acids. Just CDR3 DNA is preserved here, 39 bases in frame from base 1. General study outcomes and caveats: Clinical and demographic metadata were provided uncurated, with the amount varying by source and participant.

The sample consisted of peripheral blood. The V gene is TRBV4-3 and the J gene is TRBJ2-1, with no confident D gene call. The receptor was isolated from a man aged 30 to 39 with active or convalescent COVID-19. The nucleotides read TGCGCCAGCAGCCAAATACTCCGTGTGGAGCAGTTCTTC. Its translation is CASSQILRVEQFF.